These 23 T cell receptor beta chains share one sample of origin, sequenced in a study of blood T cell repertoires in COVID-19. Clones were sequenced by immunoSEQ multiplex PCR, and TCRdb holds only the in-frame ones, with some missing. The top ten hold 9% of the sample, which has fewer than 60,000 clones, over 85% seen once. Material: peripheral blood. The receptors were gathered from a man aged 80 or over with active or convalescent COVID-19.

The rearrangement links TRBV18 to TRBJ2-7, with a weak D call TRBD2 (6 bases). Per the germline V gene, CDR1 is KGHSH and CDR2 is LQKENI. CDR3 length: 14 amino acids. Trimming cost V 1 base and J 1 base, with 8 bases left between them. The CDR3 bases are TGTGCCAGCTCACCACAGCGGGCGTCCTACGAGCAGTACTTC. This encodes CASSPQRASYEQYF.

This clone was counted only a few times. The rearrangement uses TRBV28 and TRBJ1-5, with a tentative D call TRBD1 (5 bases). CDR3 size: 14 residues. Per germline, CDR1 MDHEN and CDR2 SYDVKM. V was clipped by 2 bases and J by 6 bases, with 11 bases between them. CDR3 nucleotide sequence: TGTGCCAGCAGTTTAGGAGACAGCTTTCAGCCCCAGCATTTT. Encoded protein: CASSLGDSFQPQHF.

In DNA, the CDR3 is TGTGCCAGTAGTATAGTGGGGCAGTTCAATCAGCCCCAGCATTTT. This sequence encodes CASSIVGQFNQPQHF. This chain joins TRBV19 and TRBJ1-5; TRBD1 might be the D (5 bases). This CDR3 comprises 15 residues. Germline V gives CDR1 LNHDA, CDR2 SQIVND (reference sequence). Trimming stripped 1 base from V and 3 bases from J, with 10 bases between.

The gene calls are TRBV19 and TRBJ2-2; D is ambiguous. Between the trimmed V and J ends, which lost 9 bases and 6 bases, there was a span of 11 bases. The CDR3 spans 12 residues. Germline assignment: CDR1 LNHDA and CDR2 SQIVND (reference sequence). For the CDR3, the DNA is TGTGCCAGCACGCAGCGAGCCGGGGAGCTGTTTTTT. Amino acid sequence: CASTQRAGELFF.

CDR3 in amino acids: CASSVGTGDTYEQYF. The DNA for the CDR3 is TGTGCCAGCAGCGTAGGGACAGGGGACACCTACGAGCAGTACTTC. The chain links TRBV7-2 to TRBJ2-7; 10 positions match TRBD1. V was clipped by 5 bases and J by 2 bases; unmatched bases: 6. This CDR3 has 15 amino acids. Germline loops: CDR1 SGHTA, CDR2 FQGNSA.

The CDR3 coding sequence is TGTGCCAGCAGCCGGGGGGGAAGGACGACTGAAGCTTTCTTT. Translation gives CASSRGGRTTEAFF. The rearrangement joins TRBV3-1 (or the pseudogene TRBV3-2) to TRBJ1-1; D possibly corresponds to TRBD1 (5 bases). The V end was cut by 4 bases, the J end by 5 bases, with 14 bases between. CDR3 size: 14 residues. Germline lookup yields CDR1 LGHDT and CDR2 YNNKEL (reference sequence).

V gene TRBV5-1 combines with J gene TRBJ2-1; tentative D call: TRBD2 (5 bases). Germline CDR1 is SGHRS and CDR2 is YFSETQ. Trimming removed 0 bases from V and 7 bases from J, with 11 bases in between. There are 14 residues in the CDR3. The CDR3 DNA follows: TGCGCCAGCAGCTTGGGACTCCGGGAAAATGAGCAGTTCTTC. Translated, it gives CASSLGLRENEQFF.

V gene TRBV24-1 combines with J gene TRBJ2-1, with TRBD1 identical over 7 bases. CDR3 size: 17 residues. The V gene end was trimmed by 3 bases and the J gene end by 0 bases; junction bases not matched to a gene: 7. CDR1 is KGHDR and CDR2 is SFDVKD in the germline V gene. The CDR3 sequence: CATSDQQGRSSYNEQFF. Here the CDR3 DNA reads TGTGCCACCAGTGATCAACAGGGGCGGAGCTCCTACAATGAGCAGTTCTTC.

This clone was seen just once. This chain joins TRBV5-6 and TRBJ1-5; a weak D match, TRBD1 (5 bases). The germline gives CDR1 SGHDT, CDR2 YYEEEE. The CDR3 is made up of 18 amino acids. V dropped 3 bases and J dropped 2 bases, with 21 bases sitting between them. Here the CDR3 reads CASSSSYQGSYRNQPQHF. The CDR3 region has the DNA TGTGCCAGCAGCTCATCCTATCAGGGAAGTTACCGCAATCAGCCCCAGCATTTT.

This chain's CDR3 is CASRSGSAETQYF. The CDR3 DNA reads TGTGCCAGCAGGAGCGGGAGTGCCGAGACCCAGTACTTC. The V and J genes are TRBV2 and TRBJ2-5, with 8 bases fitting TRBD2. Germline CDR1 SNHLY, CDR2 FYNNEI. V was clipped by 6 bases and J by 5 bases; unmatched bases: 5. CDR3 length equals 13 residues.

As to this clone: At one end the junction does not follow the germline gene, possibly because of a read error. This sequence joins TRBV11-2 and TRBJ2-1, with 9 bases identical to TRBD1. Germline lookup yields CDR1 SGHAT and CDR2 FQNNGV. The CDR3 covers 14 residues. The DNA for the CDR3 is TGTGCCAGCAGCCTAGACAGGGGGGTCAATGAGCAGTTCTTC. This sequence encodes CASSLDRGVNEQFF.

The chain links TRBV5-4 to TRBJ1-1; D possibly corresponds to TRBD1 (5 bases). CDR3 length: 16 residues. The V gene's germline CDR1 is SGHNT and CDR2 YYREEE (reference sequence). Trimming shortened V by 2 bases and J by 5 bases, and 19 bases separated the two germline ends. The CDR3 bases are TGTGCCAGCAGCTTAAACAGGAAGACGTCTTTGACTGAAGCTTTCTTT. Translated, it gives CASSLNRKTSLTEAFF.

The rearrangement links TRBV27 to TRBJ2-7; D possibly corresponds to TRBD1 (5 bases). This CDR3 comprises 15 residues. V was shortened by 3 bases and J by 0 bases, with 12 bases between the two germline ends. Looked up from germline, CDR1 is MNHEY and CDR2 is SMNVEV (reference sequence). DNA of the CDR3: TGTGCCAGCAGTTTTTTGGGGCAAAACTCCTACGAGCAGTACTTC. Residues: CASSFLGQNSYEQYF.

This clone is termed hyperexpanded. The V gene is TRBV7-2, the J gene TRBJ2-5; 11 nucleotides align to TRBD2. With 5 bases clipped from V and 5 bases from J, the junction kept 7 bases outside the gene matches. This CDR3 spans 15 amino acids. Germline CDR1 SGHTA, CDR2 FQGNSA. CDR3 nucleotide sequence: TGTGCCAGCAGCCAGATGACTAGCGGGACGGAGACCCAGTACTTC. Translated, it gives CASSQMTSGTETQYF.

This chain uses TRBV28 with TRBJ1-1; maybe TRBD1 (5 bases). The CDR3 has 11 amino acids. Germline-derived CDR1 and CDR2 are MDHEN and SYDVKM. CDR3 in amino acids: CAIQGNTEAFF. The CDR3, as DNA: TGTGCTATTCAGGGGAACACTGAAGCTTTCTTT.

This clone was observed once. In DNA form, the CDR3 reads TGTGCCAGCTCCCGAGCCTACAGGGAAAACACCGGGGAGCTGTTTTTT. Residues: CASSRAYRENTGELFF. V is TRBV18 and J is TRBJ2-2; possibly TRBD1 for D (6 bases). In germline, CDR1 is KGHSH, CDR2 LQKENI. Trimming shortened V by 6 bases and J by 2 bases, and 16 bases separated the two germline ends. The CDR3 length is 16 residues.

This chain connects TRBV6-5 to TRBJ1-2, with D possibly being TRBD1 (5 bases). The CDR3 is made up of 15 amino acids. The V end lost 6 bases, the J end lost 6 bases, and 20 bases lay between the germline ends. Germline V gene lookup returns CDR1 MNHEY and CDR2 SVGAGI. The CDR3 sequence is CASSLAVGGVDGYTF. The CDR3 nucleotides are TGTGCCAGCAGCTTGGCGGTCGGGGGGGTCGATGGCTACACCTTC.

The chain combines TRBV19 with TRBJ2-7; 10 nucleotides line up with TRBD2. This CDR3 region has 14 residues. J gave up 6 bases and V 3 bases, and 5 bases lay outside the gene matches. Germline V gene sequence: CDR1 LNHDA, CDR2 SQIVND (reference sequence). CDR3 in amino acids: CASSILAGEGEQYF. The CDR3 DNA reads as TGTGCCAGTAGTATTCTAGCGGGAGAAGGCGAGCAGTACTTC.

This chain's CDR3 is CASSRPTRVGYGYTF. The CDR3 nucleotides read TGTGCCAGTAGCCGACCAACCCGGGTAGGATATGGCTACACCTTC. This sequence joins TRBV19 and TRBJ1-2; D remains unclear. V was trimmed by 6 bases and J by 5 bases, leaving 19 bases between them. The CDR3 spans 15 residues. CDR1 is LNHDA, CDR2 SQIVND, per germline (reference sequence).

The rearrangement joins TRBV7-8 to TRBJ1-5; TRBD1 matches at 9 bases. This CDR3 contains 14 residues. V was clipped by 4 bases and J by 7 bases; unmatched bases: 5. Germline loops: CDR1 SGHVS, CDR2 FQNEAQ. The CDR3 coding sequence is TGTGCCAGCAGCTCGGTGGACAGGGGACAGCCCCAGCATTTT. This gives the protein CASSSVDRGQPQHF.

The V gene is TRBV6-2 or TRBV6-3, the J gene TRBJ1-1; D remains unclear. CDR1 and CDR2 from the germline V gene are MNHEY and SVGEGT. This CDR3 has 14 amino acids. V shed 3 bases and J shed 0 bases, with 8 bases lying between them. The CDR3 sequence is CASSYRLMNTEAFF. CDR3 DNA: TGTGCCAGCAGTTATCGGTTAATGAACACTGAAGCTTTCTTT.

This clone showed up just once. This rearrangement joins TRBV9 to TRBJ2-2; 8 nucleotides match TRBD2. CDR1 is SGDLS and CDR2 is YYNGEE in the germline V gene. With V trimmed by 0 bases and J by 7 bases, 8 bases remained unmatched. This CDR3 has 16 amino acids. DNA of the CDR3: TGTGCCAGCAGCGTAGCTGGTAGCGGGGTGAACGGGGAGCTGTTTTTT. Encoded protein: CASSVAGSGVNGELFF. The full variable domain, with the rest looked up from reference TRBV9 and TRBJ2-2, is DSGVTQTPKHLITATGQRVTLRCSPRSGDLSVYWYQQSLDQGLQFLIQYYNGEERAKGNILERFSAQQFPDLHSELNLSSLELGDSALYFCASSVAGSGVNGELFFGEGSRLTVL.

The V and J genes are TRBV5-4 and TRBJ1-2, with 7 bases identical to TRBD1. CDR1 and CDR2 (germline): SGHNT, YYREEE (reference sequence). With V trimmed by 2 bases and J by 6 bases, 4 bases remained unmatched. This CDR3 is built from 13 residues. The CDR3 DNA sequence: TGTGCCAGCAGCTTAGCAGGGGGGAATGGCTACACCTTC. Translating gives CASSLAGGNGYTF.